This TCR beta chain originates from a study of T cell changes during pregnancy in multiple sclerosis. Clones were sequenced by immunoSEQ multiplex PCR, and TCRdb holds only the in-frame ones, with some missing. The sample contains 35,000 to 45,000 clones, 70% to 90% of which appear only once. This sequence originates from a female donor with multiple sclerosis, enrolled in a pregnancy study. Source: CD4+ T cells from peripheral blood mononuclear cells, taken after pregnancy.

DNA of the CDR3: TGCGCCAGCAGCCAAGAGTGGGCGGGGGGGCCTACAGATACGCAGTATTTT. As protein: CASSQEWAGGPTDTQYF. J is TRBJ2-3 and V is TRBV4-3; TRBD2 agrees at 9 bases. J gave up 3 bases and V 0 bases, and 7 bases lay outside the gene matches. There are 17 residues in the CDR3. Germline CDR1 and CDR2: LGHNA and YSLEER.